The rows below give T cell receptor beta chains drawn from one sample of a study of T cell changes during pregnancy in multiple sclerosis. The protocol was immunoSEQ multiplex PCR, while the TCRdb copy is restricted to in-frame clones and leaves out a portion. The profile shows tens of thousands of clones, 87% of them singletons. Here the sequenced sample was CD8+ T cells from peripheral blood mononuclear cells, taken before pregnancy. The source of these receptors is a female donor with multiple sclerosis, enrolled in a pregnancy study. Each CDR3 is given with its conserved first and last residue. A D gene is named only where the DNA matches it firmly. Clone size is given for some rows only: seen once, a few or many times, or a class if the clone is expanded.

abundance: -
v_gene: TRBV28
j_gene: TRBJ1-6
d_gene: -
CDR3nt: TGTGCCAGCAGTTCGGGGGGGAGTTCACCCCTCCACTTT
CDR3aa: CASSSGGSSPLHF

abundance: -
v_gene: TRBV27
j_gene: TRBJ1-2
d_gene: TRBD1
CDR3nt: TGTGCCAGCAGTTTAAAGGGACAGGGCTATGGCTACACCTTC
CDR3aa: CASSLKGQGYGYTF

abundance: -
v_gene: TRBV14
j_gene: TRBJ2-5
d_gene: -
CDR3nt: TGTGCCAGGACCAGGGCAGGGAAACGGTACCAAGAGACCCAGTACTTC
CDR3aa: CARTRAGKRYQETQYF

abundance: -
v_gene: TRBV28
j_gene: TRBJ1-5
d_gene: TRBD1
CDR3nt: TGTGCCAGCAGCGGACAGGGGAAAGGCAATCAGCCCCAGCATTTT
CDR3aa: CASSGQGKGNQPQHF

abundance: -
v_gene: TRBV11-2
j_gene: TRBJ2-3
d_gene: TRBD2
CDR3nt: TGTGCCAGCAGCTTCCCTCGGGTAGCGGGGCTCACAGATACGCAGTATTTT
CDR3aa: CASSFPRVAGLTDTQYF

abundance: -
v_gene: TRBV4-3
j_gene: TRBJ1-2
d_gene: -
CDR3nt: TGCGCCAGCAGCCAAGACTCGGGCGGGGCCCTCCGACATGGCTACACCTTC
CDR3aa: CASSQDSGGALRHGYTF

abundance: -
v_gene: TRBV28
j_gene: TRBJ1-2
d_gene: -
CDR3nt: TGTGCCAGCAGCCCGGGTTATAGTGGCTACACCTTC
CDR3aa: CASSPGYSGYTF

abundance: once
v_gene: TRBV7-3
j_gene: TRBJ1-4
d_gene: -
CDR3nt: TGTGCCAGCAGCTTAAGCCTGCAGGGCCCCAATGAAAAACTGTTTTTT
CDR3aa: CASSLSLQGPNEKLFF

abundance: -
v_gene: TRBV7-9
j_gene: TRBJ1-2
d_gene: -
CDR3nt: TGTGCCAGCAGCTTAGGGCAGGGAAACTATGGCTACACCTTC
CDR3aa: CASSLGQGNYGYTF

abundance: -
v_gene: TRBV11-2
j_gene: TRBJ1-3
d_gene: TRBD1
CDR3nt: TGTGCCAGCAGCATATCGACAGGGGCGGGAAACACCATATATTTT
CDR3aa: CASSISTGAGNTIYF

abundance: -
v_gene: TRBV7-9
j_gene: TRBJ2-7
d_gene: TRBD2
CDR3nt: TGTGCCAGCAGCCCTGGGACTAGCGGGAGGTTCTACGAGCAGTACTTC
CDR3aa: CASSPGTSGRFYEQYF

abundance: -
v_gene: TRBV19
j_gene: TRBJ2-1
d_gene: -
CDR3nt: TGTGCCAGTAGTATTACGGCTAGCAGCAATGAGCAGTTCTTC
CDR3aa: CASSITASSNEQFF

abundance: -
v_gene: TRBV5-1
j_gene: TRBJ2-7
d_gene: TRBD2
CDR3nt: TGCGCCAGCAGCTTGGCCGCGGCAGGAGGACTAGCGATTTACGAGCAGTACTTC
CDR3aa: CASSLAAAGGLAIYEQYF

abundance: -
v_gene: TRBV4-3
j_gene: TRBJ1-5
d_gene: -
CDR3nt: TGCGCCAGCAGCCAAGAGGGAGGGAGTCAGCCCCAGCATTTT
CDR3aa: CASSQEGGSQPQHF

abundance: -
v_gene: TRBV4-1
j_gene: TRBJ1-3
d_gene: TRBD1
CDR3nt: TGCGCCAGCAGCCAAACCGACAGGGTCGGAAACACCATATATTTT
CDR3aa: CASSQTDRVGNTIYF

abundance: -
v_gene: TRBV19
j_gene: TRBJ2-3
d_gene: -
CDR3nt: TGTGCCAGTAGTGGGGAAAGAGTACAGGGTTGGAGGACAGATACGCAGTATTTT
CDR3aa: CASSGERVQGWRTDTQYF

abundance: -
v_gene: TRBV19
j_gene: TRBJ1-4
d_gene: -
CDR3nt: TGTGCCACAAAGGGGTACTCCGACACCTTAAGGGAAAAACTGTTTTTT
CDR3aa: CATKGYSDTLREKLFF

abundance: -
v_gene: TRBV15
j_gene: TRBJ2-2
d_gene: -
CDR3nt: TGTGCCACCAGCGGAGTAGGGGTTACCGGGGAGCTGTTTTTT
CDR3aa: CATSGVGVTGELFF

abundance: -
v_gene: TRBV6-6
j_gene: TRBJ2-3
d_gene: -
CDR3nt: TGTGCCAGCACCTACTGGGGGGAGGCAGATACGCAGTATTTT
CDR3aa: CASTYWGEADTQYF

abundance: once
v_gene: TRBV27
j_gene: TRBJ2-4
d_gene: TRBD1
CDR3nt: TGTGCCAGCAGTTTATCACCCGGGACAGGGATTGTCATTCAGTACTTC
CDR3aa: CASSLSPGTGIVIQYF

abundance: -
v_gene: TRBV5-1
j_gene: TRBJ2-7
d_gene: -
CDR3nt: TGCGCCAGCAGCGGGGCGGTCTCCTACGAGCAGTACTTC
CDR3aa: CASSGAVSYEQYF

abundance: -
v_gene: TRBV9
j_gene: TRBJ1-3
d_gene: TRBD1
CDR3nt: TGTGCCAGCAGCCCTCGGACAGGGGGCGGGGGAAACACCATATATTTT
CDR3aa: CASSPRTGGGGNTIYF

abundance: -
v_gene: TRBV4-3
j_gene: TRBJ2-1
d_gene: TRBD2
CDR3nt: TGCGCCAGCAGCCAACTAACCGGGACTAGCGGTTACAATGAGCAGTTCTTC
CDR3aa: CASSQLTGTSGYNEQFF

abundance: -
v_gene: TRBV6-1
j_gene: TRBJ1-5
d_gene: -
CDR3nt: TGTGCCAGCAGTGAAATACCAGGGGATGGGGTGAAGCCCCAGCATTTT
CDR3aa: CASSEIPGDGVKPQHF

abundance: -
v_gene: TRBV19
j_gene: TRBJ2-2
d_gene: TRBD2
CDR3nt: TGTGCCAGTAGCACGGACTGGAGCGGGGGGGACACCGGGGAGCTGTTTTTT
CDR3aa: CASSTDWSGGDTGELFF

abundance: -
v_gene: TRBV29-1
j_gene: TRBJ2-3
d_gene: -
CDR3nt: TGCAGCGTTGACCTGGTGGGAGGTTCCACAGATACGCAGTATTTT
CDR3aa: CSVDLVGGSTDTQYF

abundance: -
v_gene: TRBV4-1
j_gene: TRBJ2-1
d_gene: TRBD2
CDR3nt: TGCGCCAGCAGCCATCTCCCGGGACTAGAATCCTACAATGAGCAGTTCTTC
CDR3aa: CASSHLPGLESYNEQFF

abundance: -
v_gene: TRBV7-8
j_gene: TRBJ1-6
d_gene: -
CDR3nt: TGTGCCAGCAGCCAGGGGTCAGGGAACAATTCACCCCTCCACTTT
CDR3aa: CASSQGSGNNSPLHF

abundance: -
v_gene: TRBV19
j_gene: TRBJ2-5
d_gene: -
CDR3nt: TGTGCCAGTAGTATAGGGGCTGGAGAGGGAGTGGAGACCCAGTACTTC
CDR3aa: CASSIGAGEGVETQYF

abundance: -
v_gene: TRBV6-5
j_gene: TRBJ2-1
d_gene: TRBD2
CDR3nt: TGTGCCAGCAGTTACTCGGGCGGGGGGTCCTACAATGAGCAGTTCTTC
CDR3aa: CASSYSGGGSYNEQFF

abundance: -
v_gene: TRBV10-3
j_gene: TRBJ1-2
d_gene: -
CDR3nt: TGTGCCATCAGTGAGTCGCCGGGGTCCCATGGCTACACCTTC
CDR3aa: CAISESPGSHGYTF

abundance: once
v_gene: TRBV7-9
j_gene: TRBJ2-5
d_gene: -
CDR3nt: TGTGCCAGCAGCGGGGGAGGCGAGGAGACCCAGTACTTC
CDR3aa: CASSGGGEETQYF

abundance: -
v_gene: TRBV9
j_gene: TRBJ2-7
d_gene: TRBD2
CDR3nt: TGTGCCAGCAGCGTAGACCGCGGGGGAACCTACGAGCAGTACTTC
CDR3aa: CASSVDRGGTYEQYF

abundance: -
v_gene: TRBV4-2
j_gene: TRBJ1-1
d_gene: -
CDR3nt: TGTGCCAGCAGCCAAGAAACATCCTCTGAAGCTTTCTTT
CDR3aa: CASSQETSSEAFF

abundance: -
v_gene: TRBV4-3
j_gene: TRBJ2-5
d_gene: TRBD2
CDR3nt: TGCGCCAGCAGCCGTGGGGCGGGGGGAGGAGAGACCCAGTACTTC
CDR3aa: CASSRGAGGGETQYF

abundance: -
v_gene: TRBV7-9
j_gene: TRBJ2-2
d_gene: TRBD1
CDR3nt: TGTGCCAGCAGCCGACAGGGGGCGGACGCCGGGGAGCTGTTTTTT
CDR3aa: CASSRQGADAGELFF

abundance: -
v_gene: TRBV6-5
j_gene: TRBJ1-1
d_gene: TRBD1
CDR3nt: TGTGCCAGCAGTTCCGGGACAGAGAACACTGAAGCTTTCTTT
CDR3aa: CASSSGTENTEAFF

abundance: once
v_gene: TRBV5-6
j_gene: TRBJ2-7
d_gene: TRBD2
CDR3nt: TGTGCCAGCAGCTGGACTAGCGGGGGGCCCTACGAGCAGTACTTC
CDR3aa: CASSWTSGGPYEQYF

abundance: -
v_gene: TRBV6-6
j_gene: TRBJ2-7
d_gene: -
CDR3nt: TGTGCCAGCAGCAGCCCTACAGTATCCTACGAGCAGTACTTC
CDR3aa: CASSSPTVSYEQYF

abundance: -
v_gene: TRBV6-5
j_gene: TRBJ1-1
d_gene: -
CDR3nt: TGTGCCAGCAGTTATTGGGAGGGGTCCGGCACTGAAGCTTTCTTT
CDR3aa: CASSYWEGSGTEAFF

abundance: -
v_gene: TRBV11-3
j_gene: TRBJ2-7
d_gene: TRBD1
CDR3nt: TGTGCCAGCAGCTTGGACACGGACAGGGGGCGCGACGAGCAGTACTTC
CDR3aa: CASSLDTDRGRDEQYF

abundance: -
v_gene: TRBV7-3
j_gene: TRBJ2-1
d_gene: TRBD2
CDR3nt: TGTGCCAGCAGCCCCCTGGGCGGGAGGGCGGTATACAATGAGCAGTTCTTC
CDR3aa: CASSPLGGRAVYNEQFF

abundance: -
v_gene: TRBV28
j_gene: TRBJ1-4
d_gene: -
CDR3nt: TGTGCCAGCAGTCTCGACGGAGCTAATGAAAAACTGTTTTTT
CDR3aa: CASSLDGANEKLFF

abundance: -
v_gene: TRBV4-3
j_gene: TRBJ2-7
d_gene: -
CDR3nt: TGCGCCAGCAGCCAAGACCCATCGGGGGAGCAGTACTTC
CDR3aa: CASSQDPSGEQYF

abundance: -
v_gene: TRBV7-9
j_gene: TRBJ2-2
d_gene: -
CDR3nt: TGTGCCAGCAGGGGCCCCACCAGCACCGGGGAGCTGTTTTTT
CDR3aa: CASRGPTSTGELFF